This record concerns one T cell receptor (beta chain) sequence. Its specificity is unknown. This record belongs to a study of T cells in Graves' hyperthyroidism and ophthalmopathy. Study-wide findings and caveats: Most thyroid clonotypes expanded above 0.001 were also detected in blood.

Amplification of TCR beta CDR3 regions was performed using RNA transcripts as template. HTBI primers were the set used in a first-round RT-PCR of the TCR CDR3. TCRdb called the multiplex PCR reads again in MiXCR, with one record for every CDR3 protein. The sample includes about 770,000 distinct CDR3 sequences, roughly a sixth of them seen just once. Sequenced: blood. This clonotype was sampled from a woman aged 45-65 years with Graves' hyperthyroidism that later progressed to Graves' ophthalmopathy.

CDR3 region: CASSYGVLHNEQFF. The CDR3 DNA follows: TGTGCCAGCAGTTACGGGGTCTTGCACAATGAGCAGTTCTTC. The chain carries TRBV6-5 and TRBJ2-1; D uncertain. The CDR3 loop spans 14 amino acids. V was shortened by 2 bases and J by 5 bases, with 10 bases between the two germline ends. CDR1 is MNHEY and CDR2 is SVGAGI in the germline V gene.